One and the same sample provided the 18 T cell receptor beta chains below, sequenced in a study of post-analysis software for immune sequencing data (dated by TCRdb to the mid-2010s). The library was prepared using PCR. The listed sequencing device is Illumina HiSeq 2500. Unique molecular identifiers were incorporated into TCR beta cDNA libraries to reduce PCR and sequencing biases. TCRdb cleaned the public reads at Q25 with fastp, built clones with MiXCR and kept in-frame beta chains. Each entry merges the rows of one CDR3 protein and shows their most common DNA and genes. This sample lists 700,000 to 900,000 distinct CDR3 sequences; 35% to 55% were detected once. In total, the top ten clones hold 4.9% of the sample. For these TCRs, the target antigens are not known. Findings and caveats that apply to the study as a whole: Patients showed significantly higher frequencies than controls for a handful of TRBV segments, among them TRBV5-6, TRBV5-1 and TRBV20-1.

Sequencing was carried out using blood. The receptor source for this set is a girl aged 10 to 17 with multiple sclerosis.

The chain employs TRBV29-1 and TRBJ2-5, with D possibly TRBD2 on 6 matching bases. Germline V gene lookup returns CDR1 SQVTM and CDR2 ANQGSEA. The CDR3 contains 11 residues. The V gene lost 8 bases and the J gene lost 5 bases, with 12 bases spanning the gap. The CDR3 spells CSSGWGETQYF. As DNA, the CDR3 is TGCAGCAGCGGGTGGGGGGAGACCCAGTACTTC.

Only a few counts were recorded for this clonotype. V usage is TRBV20-1 and J usage is TRBJ2-7; a weak D match, TRBD2 (5 bases). CDR3 length: 14 amino acids. Trimming stripped 2 bases from V and 4 bases from J, with 15 bases between. Germline V gives CDR1 DFQATT, CDR2 SNEGSKA (reference sequence). CDR3 sequence: CSARQKGLAYEQYF. The CDR3 DNA follows: TGCAGTGCTAGACAAAAGGGCCTAGCTTACGAGCAGTACTTC.

The chain joins TRBV20-1 to TRBJ1-1, with D maybe TRBD1 (6 bases). The V end was cut by 3 bases, the J end by 8 bases, with 16 bases between. The CDR3 sequence is 13 residues long. Germline CDR1 DFQATT, CDR2 SNEGSKA (reference sequence). The DNA of the CDR3 is TGCAGTGCTAGGGAGGCCGGGACAACGGAAGCTTTCTTT. Encoded protein: CSAREAGTTEAFF.

This clonotype was counted between two and nine times. The chain combines TRBV12-3 or TRBV12-4 with TRBJ2-1; 10 bases agree with TRBD2. The V and J ends lost 5 bases and 6 bases, in that order; junction bases with no gene match: 7. The CDR3 covers 15 residues. In DNA form, the CDR3 reads TGTGCCAGCAGTAAATCCCCTAGCGGGAGCAATGAGCAGTTCTTC. Translating it yields CASSKSPSGSNEQFF.

The chain has TRBV29-1 and TRBJ2-5; D gene unclear. Trimming cost V 4 bases and J 0 bases, with 6 bases left between them. CDR3 length: 12 amino acids. Germline-derived CDR1 and CDR2 are SQVTM and ANQGSEA. CDR3 protein: CSVVPDQETQYF. DNA of the CDR3: TGCAGCGTTGTTCCGGACCAAGAGACCCAGTACTTC.

The V and J genes are TRBV27 and TRBJ2-7; D possibly corresponds to TRBD2 (6 bases). The CDR3 loop spans 16 amino acids. Germline values: CDR1 MNHEY, CDR2 SMNVEV (reference sequence). V lost 3 bases and J lost 0, with 15 bases in between. The CDR3 loop is CASSFGGSKSSYEQYF. DNA of the CDR3: TGTGCCAGCAGTTTTGGAGGGAGTAAGAGCTCCTACGAGCAGTACTTC.

The chain combines TRBV28 with TRBJ1-1, with D possibly TRBD1 on 5 matching bases. There are 13 residues in the CDR3. Germline values: CDR1 MDHEN, CDR2 SYDVKM. V shed 6 bases and J shed 1 base, with 9 bases lying between them. CDR3 sequence (DNA): TGTGCCAGCAGCCGGGACGGGAACACTGAAGCTTTCTTT. Its protein product is CASSRDGNTEAFF. Using reference TRBV28 and TRBJ1-1 for the parts outside the CDR3, the full variable domain is DVKVTQSSRYLVKRTGEKVFLECVQDMDHENMFWYRQDPGLGLRLIYFSYDVKMKEKGDIPEGYSVSREKKERFSLILESASTNQTSMYLCASSRDGNTEAFFGQGTRLTVV.

V and J are TRBV11-2 and TRBJ2-3; weak D call: TRBD1 (6 bases). The CDR3 is 14 residues long. Trimming removed 3 bases at V and 3 bases at J, with 10 bases between. From germline, CDR1 is SGHAT and CDR2 FQNNGV. The CDR3 DNA reads TGTGCCAGCAGCTTGGACAGAAAGACAGATACGCAGTATTTT. Translating it yields CASSLDRKTDTQYF. Using reference TRBV11-2 and TRBJ2-3 for the parts outside the CDR3, the full variable domain is EAGVAQSPRYKIIEKRQSVAFWCNPISGHATLYWYQQILGQGPKLLIQFQNNGVVDDSQLPKDRFSAERLKGVDSTLKIQPAKLEDSAVYLCASSLDRKTDTQYFGPGTRLTVL.

The V and J genes are TRBV15 and TRBJ2-5; either TRBD1 or TRBD2 may supply D (5 bases each). The CDR3 covers 16 residues. Germline CDR1 reads LNHNV; CDR2 reads YYDKDF (reference sequence). V was pared by 1 base and J by 1 base, with 13 bases between. CDR3 nucleotides: TGTGCCACCAGCAGAGGAGAAAAAGGGACCCAAGAGACCCAGTACTTC. It yields the protein CATSRGEKGTQETQYF.

This clonotype is a singleton in its sample. This CDR3 reads CASSLAGAGDLDQETQYF. CDR3 in DNA: TGTGCCAGCAGCTTAGCGGGAGCCGGGGACCTAGACCAAGAGACCCAGTACTTC. V is TRBV7-9 and J is TRBJ2-7; D is tentatively TRBD1 or TRBD2 (5 bases each). Gene TRBJ2-5 matches the end of the DNA better, so the J call may be wrong. This CDR3 comprises 18 residues. CDR1 and CDR2 (germline): SEHNR, FQNEAQ (reference sequence).

This clonotype was counted only a few times. This chain connects TRBV7-8 to TRBJ2-3, with D possibly called TRBD1 or TRBD2 (5 bases each). The V gene's germline CDR1 is SGHVS and CDR2 FQNEAQ. Trimming removed 5 bases from V and 14 bases from J, with 23 bases in between. The CDR3 extends over 14 amino acids. DNA for the CDR3: TGTGCCAGCAGCCCAAACCCGGGACCCCCTACCCCGTATTTT. Its translation: CASSPNPGPPTPYF. The full variable domain, in which reference TRBV7-8 and TRBJ2-3 provide the parts outside the CDR3, is GAGVSQSPRYKVAKRGQDVALRCDPISGHVSLFWYQQALGQGPEFLTYFQNEAQLDKSGLPSDRFFAERPEGSVSTLKIQRTQQEDSAVYLCASSPNPGPPTPYFGPGTRLTVL.

The chain combines TRBV5-1 with TRBJ2-3; TRBD2 agrees at 10 bases. This CDR3 contains 15 residues. Germline CDR1 reads SGHRS; CDR2 reads YFSETQ. The trim removed 4 bases at V and 5 bases at J, leaving 7 bases unmatched. The CDR3 here is CASSPGLAQQDTQYF. The CDR3 DNA reads as TGCGCCAGCAGCCCGGGACTAGCGCAACAAGATACGCAGTATTTT.

The gene calls are TRBV7-9 and TRBJ2-7; TRBD2 matches at 8 bases. The CDR3 has 15 residues. J was trimmed by 3 bases and V by 2 bases; bases with no gene match: 6. Per the germline V gene, CDR1 is SEHNR and CDR2 is FQNEAQ (reference sequence). The CDR3 sequence is CASSLPPSGSYEQYF. The CDR3 DNA reads as TGTGCCAGCAGCTTACCCCCCAGCGGGAGCTACGAGCAGTACTTC.

This clonotype showed up just a few times. The chain links TRBV7-2 to TRBJ2-5; TRBD1 is a possible D gene (5 bases). V lost 0 bases and J lost 1, with 15 bases in between. Per germline, CDR1 SGHTA and CDR2 FQGNSA. This CDR3 has 17 residues. CDR3 protein: CASSLAGLGLVQETQYF. In nucleotides, the CDR3 is TGTGCCAGCAGCTTAGCGGGTCTGGGGCTGGTCCAAGAGACCCAGTACTTC.

The sample holds a few counts of this clonotype. V is TRBV9 and J is TRBJ2-1; the match to TRBD2 covers 13 bases. After removal of 2 bases from V and 9 bases from J, the junction contained 5 bases not matched to a gene. CDR1 is SGDLS, CDR2 YYNGEE, per germline. CDR3 length: 15 residues. For the CDR3, the DNA is TGTGCCAGCAGCGTGACTAGCGGGAGGAACACTGAGCAGTTCTTC. Translated: CASSVTSGRNTEQFF.

A few counts support this clonotype. The junction departs from germline at one end; a sequencing error may be responsible. The J gene is TRBJ2-7, the V gene TRBV4-2; D is ambiguous. CDR1 and CDR2 (germline): LGHNA, YNFKEQ. The CDR3 length is 13 residues. CDR3 bases: TGTGCCAGCAGCCAAGATGGAATCCACGAACAGTACTTC. Translating gives CASSQDGIHEQYF.

This clonotype has more than one count but fewer than ten. The chain uses TRBV28 and TRBJ2-5, with 10 bases aligning to TRBD1. V trimming: 4 bases; J trimming: 4 bases; junction bases outside the gene matches: 6. The germline gives CDR1 MDHEN, CDR2 SYDVKM. The CDR3 contains 15 residues. The CDR3 bases are TGTGCCAGCAGTTCCGGACAGGGGGTTTTAGAGACCCAGTACTTC. Protein product: CASSSGQGVLETQYF.

This clonotype has only a few counts. This chain connects TRBV20-1 to TRBJ2-7; the D gene could be TRBD1 or TRBD2 (5 bases each). Trimming took 2 bases from V and 0 from J, leaving 17 bases between them. The germline gives CDR1 DFQATT, CDR2 SNEGSKA (reference sequence). The CDR3 has 16 amino acids. CDR3 sequence reads: CSARSLRDGDSYEQYF. The CDR3 region has the DNA TGCAGTGCTAGAAGCCTCCGGGACGGAGACTCCTACGAGCAGTACTTC.